This TCR beta chain stems from a study of STAT5B mutations in CD4+ large granular lymphocyte leukemia. The CDR3 runs to 13 residues. Per germline, CDR1 SGHTA and CDR2 FQGNSA. J gave up 7 bases and V 5 bases, and 6 bases lay outside the gene matches. This table comes from immunoSEQ multiplex PCR, and its TCRdb copy is limited to in-frame clones, with some not included. The sample contains around 29,000 clones, approximately 80% of which appear only once. The receptor was derived from a human donor in good health. The material sequenced was CD4+ T cells from blood buffy coats. This rearrangement joins TRBV7-2 to TRBJ1-2, with 8 positions matching TRBD1. CDR3 residues: CASSPQGASGYTF. The DNA of the CDR3 is TGTGCCAGCAGCCCTCAGGGGGCCAGTGGCTACACCTTC.